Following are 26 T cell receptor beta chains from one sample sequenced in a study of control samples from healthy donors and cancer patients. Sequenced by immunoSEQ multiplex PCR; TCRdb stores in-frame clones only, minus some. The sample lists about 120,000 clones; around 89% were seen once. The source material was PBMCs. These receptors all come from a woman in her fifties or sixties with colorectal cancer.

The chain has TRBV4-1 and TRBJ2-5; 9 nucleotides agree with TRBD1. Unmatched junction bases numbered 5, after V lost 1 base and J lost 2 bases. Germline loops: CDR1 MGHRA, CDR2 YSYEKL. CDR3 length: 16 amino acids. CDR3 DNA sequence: TGCGCCAGCAGCCAAGGGACAGGGGACTCTCAAGAGACCCAGTACTTC. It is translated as CASSQGTGDSQETQYF.

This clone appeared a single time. The DNA of the CDR3 is TGCGCCAGCAGTGGACCCCCAGATTACACGGTGGGCACAGATACGCAGTATTTT. It yields the protein CASSGPPDYTVGTDTQYF. V usage is TRBV10-1 and J usage is TRBJ2-3; no definite D call. From germline, CDR1 is WNHNN and CDR2 SYGVQD (reference sequence). The CDR3 contains 18 residues. The V end lost 4 bases, the J end lost 1 base, and 21 bases lay between the germline ends.

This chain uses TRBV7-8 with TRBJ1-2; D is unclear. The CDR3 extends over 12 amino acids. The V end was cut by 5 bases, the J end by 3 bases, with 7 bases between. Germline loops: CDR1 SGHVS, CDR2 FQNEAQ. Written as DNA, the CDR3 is TGTGCCAGCAGCCACAGTGACTATGGCTACACCTTC. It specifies CASSHSDYGYTF.

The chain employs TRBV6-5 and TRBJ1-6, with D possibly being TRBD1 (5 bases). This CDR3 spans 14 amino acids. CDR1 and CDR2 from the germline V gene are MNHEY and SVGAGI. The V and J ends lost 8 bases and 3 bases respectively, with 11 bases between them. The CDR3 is CASSGRGYNSPLHF. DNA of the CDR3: TGTGCCAGCTCAGGGAGGGGCTATAATTCACCCCTCCACTTT.

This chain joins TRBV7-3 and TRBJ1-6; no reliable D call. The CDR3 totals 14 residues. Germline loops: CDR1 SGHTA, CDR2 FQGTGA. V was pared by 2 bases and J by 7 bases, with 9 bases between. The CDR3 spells CASSLGLGNSPLHF. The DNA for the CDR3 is TGTGCCAGCAGCTTAGGACTAGGGAATTCACCCCTCCACTTT.

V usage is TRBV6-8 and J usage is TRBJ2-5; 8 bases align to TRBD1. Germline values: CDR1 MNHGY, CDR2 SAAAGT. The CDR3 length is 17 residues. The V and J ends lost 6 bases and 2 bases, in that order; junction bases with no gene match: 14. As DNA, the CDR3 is TGTGCCAGCAGGGGGGGACAGGCCTTCGAGAAACAAGAGACCCAGTACTTC. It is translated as CASRGGQAFEKQETQYF.

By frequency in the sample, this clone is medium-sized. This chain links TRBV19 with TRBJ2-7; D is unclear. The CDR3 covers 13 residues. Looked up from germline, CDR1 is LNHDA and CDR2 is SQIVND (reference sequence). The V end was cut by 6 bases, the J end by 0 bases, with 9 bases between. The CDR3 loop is CASRKDGSYEQYF. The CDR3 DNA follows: TGTGCCAGTAGGAAGGACGGCTCCTACGAGCAGTACTTC.

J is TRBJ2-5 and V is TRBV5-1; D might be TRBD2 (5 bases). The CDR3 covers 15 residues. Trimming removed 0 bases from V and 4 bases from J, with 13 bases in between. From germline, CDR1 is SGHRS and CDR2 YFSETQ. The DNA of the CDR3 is TGCGCCAGCAGCTTGGCCCCTAGCTCGGGAGAGACCCAGTACTTC. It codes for CASSLAPSSGETQYF.

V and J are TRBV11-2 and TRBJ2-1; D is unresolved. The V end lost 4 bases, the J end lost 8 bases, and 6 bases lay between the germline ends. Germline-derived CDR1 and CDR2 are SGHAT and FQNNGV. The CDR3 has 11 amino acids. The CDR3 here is CASSSVYEQFF. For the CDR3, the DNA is TGTGCCAGCAGCTCAGTGTATGAGCAGTTCTTC.

The DNA for the CDR3 is TGTGCCAGCAGCCTCCTGAGGGCCCCCTATGGCTACACCTTC. Translated: CASSLLRAPYGYTF. The chain combines TRBV27 with TRBJ1-2; D is uncertain. The germline CDR1 and CDR2 sequences are MNHEY and SMNVEV (reference sequence). The CDR3 has 14 amino acids. Between the trimmed V and J ends, which lost 6 bases and 4 bases, there was a span of 15 bases.

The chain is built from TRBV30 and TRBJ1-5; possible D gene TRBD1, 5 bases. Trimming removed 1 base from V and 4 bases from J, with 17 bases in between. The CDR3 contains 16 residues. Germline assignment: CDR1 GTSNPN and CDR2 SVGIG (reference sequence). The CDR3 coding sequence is TGTGCCTGGAGTGGGGGGGGGTCGAAGGAGAATCAGCCCCAGCATTTT. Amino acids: CAWSGGGSKENQPQHF.

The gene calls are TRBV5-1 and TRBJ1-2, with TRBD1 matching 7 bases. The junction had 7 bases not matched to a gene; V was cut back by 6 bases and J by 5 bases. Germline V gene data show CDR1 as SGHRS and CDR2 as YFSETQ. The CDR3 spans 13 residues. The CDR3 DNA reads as TGCGCCAGCACCAGGACAGGAGAGTATGGCTACACCTTC. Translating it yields CASTRTGEYGYTF.

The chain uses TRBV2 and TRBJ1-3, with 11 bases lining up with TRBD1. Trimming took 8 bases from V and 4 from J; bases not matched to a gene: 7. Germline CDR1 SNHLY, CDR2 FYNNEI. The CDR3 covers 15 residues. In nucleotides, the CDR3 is TGTGCCAGCGGACAGGGGGCAATGTCCGGAAACACCATATATTTT. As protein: CASGQGAMSGNTIYF.

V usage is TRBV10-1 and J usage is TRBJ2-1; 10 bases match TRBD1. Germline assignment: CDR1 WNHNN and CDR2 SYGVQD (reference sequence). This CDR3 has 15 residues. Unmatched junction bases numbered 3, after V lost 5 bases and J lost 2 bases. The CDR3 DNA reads TGCGCCAGCAGTTTTGACAGGGGGCCCTACAATGAGCAGTTCTTC. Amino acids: CASSFDRGPYNEQFF.

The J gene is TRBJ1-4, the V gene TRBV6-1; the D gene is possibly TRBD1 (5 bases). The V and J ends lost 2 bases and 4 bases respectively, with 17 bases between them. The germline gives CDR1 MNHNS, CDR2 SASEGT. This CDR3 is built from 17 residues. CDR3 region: CASSEPIGTGINEKLFF. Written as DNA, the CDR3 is TGTGCCAGCAGTGAACCCATAGGGACGGGTATTAATGAAAAACTGTTTTTT.

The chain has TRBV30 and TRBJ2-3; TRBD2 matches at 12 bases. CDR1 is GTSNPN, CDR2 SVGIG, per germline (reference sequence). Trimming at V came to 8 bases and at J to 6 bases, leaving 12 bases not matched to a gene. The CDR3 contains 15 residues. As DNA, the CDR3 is TGTGCCGGGGCACCCGGACTAGCGGGGCCCGATACGCAGTATTTT. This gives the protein CAGAPGLAGPDTQYF. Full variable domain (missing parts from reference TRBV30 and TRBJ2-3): SQTIHQWPATLVQPVGSPLSLECTVEGTSNPNLYWYRQAAGRGLQLLFYSVGIGQISSEVPQNLSASRPQDRQFILSSKKLLLSDSGFYLCAGAPGLAGPDTQYFGPGTRLTVL.

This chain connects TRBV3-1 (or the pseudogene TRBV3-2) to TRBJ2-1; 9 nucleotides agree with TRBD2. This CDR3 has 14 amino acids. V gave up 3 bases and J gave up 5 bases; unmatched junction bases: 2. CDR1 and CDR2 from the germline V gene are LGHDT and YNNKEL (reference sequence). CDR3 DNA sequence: TGTGCCAGCAGCCAGAGGACTAGCGACAATGAGCAGTTCTTC. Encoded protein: CASSQRTSDNEQFF.

The CDR3 loop is CASSPDRANSPLHF. CDR3 DNA sequence: TGTGCCAGCAGTCCCGACAGGGCAAATTCACCCCTCCACTTT. The chain combines TRBV6-4 with TRBJ1-6, with TRBD1 matching over 7 bases. The J segment lost 7 bases and the V segment lost 5 bases, leaving 5 bases of the junction unmatched. Germline V gene data show CDR1 as MRHNA and CDR2 as SNTAGT. CDR3 length equals 14 residues.

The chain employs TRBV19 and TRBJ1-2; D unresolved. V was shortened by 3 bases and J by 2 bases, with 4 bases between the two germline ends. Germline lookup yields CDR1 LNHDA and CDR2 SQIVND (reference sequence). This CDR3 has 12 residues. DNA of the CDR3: TGTGCCAGTAGTATCTCGAACTATGGCTACACCTTC. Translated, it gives CASSISNYGYTF.

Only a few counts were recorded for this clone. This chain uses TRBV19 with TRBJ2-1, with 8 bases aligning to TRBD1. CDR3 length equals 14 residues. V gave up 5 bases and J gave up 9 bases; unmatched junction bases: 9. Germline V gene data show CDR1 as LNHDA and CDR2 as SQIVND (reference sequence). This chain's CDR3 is CASSVQGAQGEQFF. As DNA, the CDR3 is TGTGCCAGTAGTGTCCAGGGGGCGCAGGGTGAGCAGTTCTTC.

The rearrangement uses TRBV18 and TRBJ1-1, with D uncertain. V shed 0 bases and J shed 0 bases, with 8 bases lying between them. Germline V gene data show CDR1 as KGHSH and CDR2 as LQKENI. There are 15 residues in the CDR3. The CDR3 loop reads CASSPPRGLNTEAFF. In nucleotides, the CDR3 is TGTGCCAGCTCACCACCGCGCGGGCTGAACACTGAAGCTTTCTTT. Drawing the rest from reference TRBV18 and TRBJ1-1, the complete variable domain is NAGVMQNPRHLVRRRGQEARLRCSPMKGHSHVYWYRQLPEEGLKFMVYLQKENIIDESGMPKERFSAEFPKEGPSILRIQQVVRGDSAAYFCASSPPRGLNTEAFFGQGTRLTVV.

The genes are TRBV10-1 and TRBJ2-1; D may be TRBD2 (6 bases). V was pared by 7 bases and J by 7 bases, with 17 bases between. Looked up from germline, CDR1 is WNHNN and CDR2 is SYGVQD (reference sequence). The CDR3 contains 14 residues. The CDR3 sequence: CASKASGTSNEQFF. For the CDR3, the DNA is TGCGCCAGCAAAGCCTCCGGGACTTCAAATGAGCAGTTCTTC.

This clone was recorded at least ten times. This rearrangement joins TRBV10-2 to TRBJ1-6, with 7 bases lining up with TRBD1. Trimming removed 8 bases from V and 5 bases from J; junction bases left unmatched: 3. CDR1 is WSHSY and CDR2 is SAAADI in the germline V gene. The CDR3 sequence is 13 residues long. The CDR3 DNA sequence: TGCGCCAGCCGACAGGGAAATAATTCACCCCTCCACTTT. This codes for CASRQGNNSPLHF.

CDR3 residues: CASSMGLEGNEQFF. In DNA form, the CDR3 reads TGTGCCAGTAGTATGGGCCTAGAGGGCAATGAGCAGTTCTTC. V usage is TRBV19 and J usage is TRBJ2-1, with D possibly TRBD2 on 5 matching bases. Per germline, CDR1 LNHDA and CDR2 SQIVND (reference sequence). The CDR3 is 14 residues long. V was trimmed by 3 bases and J by 6 bases, leaving 12 bases between them.

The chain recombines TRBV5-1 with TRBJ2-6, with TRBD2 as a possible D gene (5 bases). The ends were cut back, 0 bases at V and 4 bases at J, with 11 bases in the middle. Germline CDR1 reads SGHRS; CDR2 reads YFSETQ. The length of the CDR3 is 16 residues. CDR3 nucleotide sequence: TGCGCCAGCAGCTTGGGGGCCGGGGTAGGGGCCAACGTCCTGACTTTC. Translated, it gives CASSLGAGVGANVLTF.

The CDR3, as DNA: TGTGCCAGCAGCGCCGAGTTGAGCAGCGGGAGGGGGGAGCAGTACTTC. It encodes CASSAELSSGRGEQYF. The rearrangement links TRBV9 to TRBJ2-7; 10 bases align to TRBD2. There are 16 residues in the CDR3. CDR1 is SGDLS and CDR2 is YYNGEE in the germline V gene. After removal of 3 bases from V and 7 bases from J, the junction contained 13 bases not matched to a gene.